These 14 T cell receptor beta chains share one sample of origin, sequenced in a study of blood T cell repertoires in COVID-19. The assay was immunoSEQ multiplex PCR, and TCRdb's table has in-frame clones only and misses some. Of 250,000 or so clones in the sample, around nine tenths are singletons; the top ten hold about 2.7%. The sequencing input was PBMCs or T cells enriched from blood (not recorded which). These receptors originate from a woman aged 18-29 years who had recovered from COVID-19.

The chain is built from TRBV7-6 and TRBJ1-1; D unclear. This CDR3 region has 15 residues. In germline, CDR1 is SGHVS, CDR2 FNYEAQ. V was pared by 4 bases and J by 2 bases, with 14 bases between. CDR3 nucleotide sequence: TGTGCCAGCAGCTCGATTCGCGCGTCCAACACTGAAGCTTTCTTT. Its translation is CASSSIRASNTEAFF.

V and J are TRBV7-8 and TRBJ2-3; a possible D gene is TRBD2 (6 bases). Trimming removed 5 bases from V and 4 bases from J, with 25 bases in between. The CDR3 has 18 residues. The germline V gene encodes CDR1 SGHVS and CDR2 FQNEAQ. The CDR3 bases are TGTGCCAGCAGCCCTTTACTGCGTAGCGGAGTGAGCGCAGATACGCAGTATTTT. Translated, it gives CASSPLLRSGVSADTQYF. Together with reference TRBV7-8 and TRBJ2-3, the CDR3 gives the full variable domain: GAGVSQSPRYKVAKRGQDVALRCDPISGHVSLFWYQQALGQGPEFLTYFQNEAQLDKSGLPSDRFFAERPEGSVSTLKIQRTQQEDSAVYLCASSPLLRSGVSADTQYFGPGTRLTVL.

This clone was found a few times. The CDR3 nucleotides read TGTGCCAGCAGTTTGGAGGGAGTTTATCGTAATTCACCCCTCCACTTT. The encoded protein is CASSLEGVYRNSPLHF. This sequence joins TRBV27 and TRBJ1-6; D is undetermined. Germline CDR1 and CDR2: MNHEY and SMNVEV (reference sequence). The CDR3 contains 16 residues. Trimming took off 3 bases at V and 6 bases at J, with 15 bases between the two ends.

This clone was picked up one time. This chain connects TRBV15 to TRBJ2-5; possible D gene TRBD1, 6 bases. The germline V gene has CDR1 LNHNV and CDR2 YYDKDF (reference sequence). Trimming removed 0 bases at V and 5 bases at J, with 7 bases between. This CDR3 contains 13 residues. The CDR3 loop is CATSRDTGETQYF. The CDR3 DNA is TGTGCCACCAGCAGAGACACAGGGGAGACCCAGTACTTC.

V is TRBV27 and J is TRBJ2-5, with D possibly TRBD1 on 6 matching bases. Germline V gene data show CDR1 as MNHEY and CDR2 as SMNVEV (reference sequence). V lost 7 bases to trimming and J lost 5 bases, with 17 bases between them. CDR3 size: 14 residues. The CDR3 here is CASKDLAGGETQYF. CDR3 in DNA: TGTGCCAGCAAGGATCTGGCTGGGGGCGAGACCCAGTACTTC.

The chain has TRBV2 and TRBJ2-1, with 10 bases that match TRBD2. CDR1 is SNHLY, CDR2 FYNNEI, per germline. Trimming removed 3 bases from V and 4 bases from J; junction bases left unmatched: 3. CDR3 length: 15 amino acids. The CDR3 DNA reads as TGTGCCAGCAGTGAGGAGACTAGCGGGTACAATGAGCAGTTCTTC. It yields the protein CASSEETSGYNEQFF.

This clone was counted a single time. CDR3: CAWSLALASYNEQFF. In DNA, the CDR3 is TGTGCCTGGAGCCTAGCGCTAGCATCCTACAATGAGCAGTTCTTC. The chain employs TRBV30 and TRBJ2-1; possibly TRBD2 for D (6 bases). The ends were cut back, 3 bases at V and 1 base at J, with 13 bases in the middle. The CDR3 is 15 residues long. Per germline, CDR1 GTSNPN and CDR2 SVGIG (reference sequence).

The J gene is TRBJ2-3, the V gene TRBV7-9, with 7 bases lining up with TRBD2. V shed 3 bases, J shed 3 bases, and the junction held 6 bases outside the gene matches. The CDR3 sequence is 15 residues long. The germline V gene encodes CDR1 SEHNR and CDR2 FQNEAQ (reference sequence). The CDR3 DNA follows: TGTGCCAGCAGCTTGGGACTAAGCGGAACAGATACGCAGTATTTT. The encoded protein is CASSLGLSGTDTQYF.

J is TRBJ2-1 and V is TRBV5-5; D possibly corresponds to TRBD2 (6 bases). CDR1 SGHKS and CDR2 YYEKEE come from the germline V gene (reference sequence). The CDR3 loop spans 13 amino acids. V gave up 5 bases and J gave up 10 bases, with 16 bases separating them. The CDR3 region has the DNA TGTGCCAGCAGGTGGGGGAGGATTGGGGAGCAGTTCTTC. Its protein product is CASRWGRIGEQFF.

The chain joins TRBV28 to TRBJ1-3; 8 nucleotides line up with TRBD1. The CDR3 sequence is 17 residues long. CDR1 MDHEN and CDR2 SYDVKM come from the germline V gene. V trimming: 2 bases; J trimming: 0 bases; junction bases outside the gene matches: 6. The CDR3 loop is CASSLQLGQGSGNTIYF. CDR3 nucleotide sequence: TGTGCCAGCAGTTTACAACTTGGACAGGGCTCTGGAAACACCATATATTTT.

The J gene is TRBJ1-6, the V gene TRBV6-2 or TRBV6-3, with D possibly TRBD1 on 5 matching bases. The V end was cut by 5 bases, the J end by 0 bases, with 11 bases between. This CDR3 comprises 16 residues. The germline V gene has CDR1 MNHEY and CDR2 SVGEGT. The CDR3 sequence: CASSDSISSYNSPLHF. As DNA, the CDR3 is TGTGCCAGCAGTGACAGCATCAGCTCCTATAATTCACCCCTCCACTTT.

This clone occurred once. The V and J genes are TRBV18 and TRBJ2-7; D perhaps matches TRBD1 (6 bases). Germline assignment: CDR1 KGHSH and CDR2 LQKENI. CDR3 length: 14 residues. Trimming left V 3 bases short and J 4 bases short, with 13 bases between. The CDR3 loop is CASSPGRGTYEQYF. CDR3 nucleotide sequence: TGTGCCAGCTCACCGGGCAGGGGAACGTACGAGCAGTACTTC.

This clone was found many times. The genes are TRBV6-5 and TRBJ2-1, with D possibly being TRBD2 (6 bases). Trimming removed 0 bases from V and 8 bases from J, with 8 bases in between. The germline V gene has CDR1 MNHEY and CDR2 SVGAGI. This CDR3 is 13 amino acids long. CDR3 sequence reads: CASSYSSGYEQFF. The CDR3, as DNA: TGTGCCAGCAGTTACTCGAGCGGGTATGAGCAGTTCTTC.

This sequence joins TRBV28 and TRBJ2-7; maybe TRBD1 (6 bases). Looked up from germline, CDR1 is MDHEN and CDR2 is SYDVKM. The CDR3 totals 16 residues. Deletions cut 8 bases from V and 3 bases from J, with 23 bases between. The CDR3 nucleotides read TGTGCCAGCCCCCCTCCACACCCGGCAGGGGTCTACGAGCAGTACTTC. It codes for CASPPPHPAGVYEQYF.